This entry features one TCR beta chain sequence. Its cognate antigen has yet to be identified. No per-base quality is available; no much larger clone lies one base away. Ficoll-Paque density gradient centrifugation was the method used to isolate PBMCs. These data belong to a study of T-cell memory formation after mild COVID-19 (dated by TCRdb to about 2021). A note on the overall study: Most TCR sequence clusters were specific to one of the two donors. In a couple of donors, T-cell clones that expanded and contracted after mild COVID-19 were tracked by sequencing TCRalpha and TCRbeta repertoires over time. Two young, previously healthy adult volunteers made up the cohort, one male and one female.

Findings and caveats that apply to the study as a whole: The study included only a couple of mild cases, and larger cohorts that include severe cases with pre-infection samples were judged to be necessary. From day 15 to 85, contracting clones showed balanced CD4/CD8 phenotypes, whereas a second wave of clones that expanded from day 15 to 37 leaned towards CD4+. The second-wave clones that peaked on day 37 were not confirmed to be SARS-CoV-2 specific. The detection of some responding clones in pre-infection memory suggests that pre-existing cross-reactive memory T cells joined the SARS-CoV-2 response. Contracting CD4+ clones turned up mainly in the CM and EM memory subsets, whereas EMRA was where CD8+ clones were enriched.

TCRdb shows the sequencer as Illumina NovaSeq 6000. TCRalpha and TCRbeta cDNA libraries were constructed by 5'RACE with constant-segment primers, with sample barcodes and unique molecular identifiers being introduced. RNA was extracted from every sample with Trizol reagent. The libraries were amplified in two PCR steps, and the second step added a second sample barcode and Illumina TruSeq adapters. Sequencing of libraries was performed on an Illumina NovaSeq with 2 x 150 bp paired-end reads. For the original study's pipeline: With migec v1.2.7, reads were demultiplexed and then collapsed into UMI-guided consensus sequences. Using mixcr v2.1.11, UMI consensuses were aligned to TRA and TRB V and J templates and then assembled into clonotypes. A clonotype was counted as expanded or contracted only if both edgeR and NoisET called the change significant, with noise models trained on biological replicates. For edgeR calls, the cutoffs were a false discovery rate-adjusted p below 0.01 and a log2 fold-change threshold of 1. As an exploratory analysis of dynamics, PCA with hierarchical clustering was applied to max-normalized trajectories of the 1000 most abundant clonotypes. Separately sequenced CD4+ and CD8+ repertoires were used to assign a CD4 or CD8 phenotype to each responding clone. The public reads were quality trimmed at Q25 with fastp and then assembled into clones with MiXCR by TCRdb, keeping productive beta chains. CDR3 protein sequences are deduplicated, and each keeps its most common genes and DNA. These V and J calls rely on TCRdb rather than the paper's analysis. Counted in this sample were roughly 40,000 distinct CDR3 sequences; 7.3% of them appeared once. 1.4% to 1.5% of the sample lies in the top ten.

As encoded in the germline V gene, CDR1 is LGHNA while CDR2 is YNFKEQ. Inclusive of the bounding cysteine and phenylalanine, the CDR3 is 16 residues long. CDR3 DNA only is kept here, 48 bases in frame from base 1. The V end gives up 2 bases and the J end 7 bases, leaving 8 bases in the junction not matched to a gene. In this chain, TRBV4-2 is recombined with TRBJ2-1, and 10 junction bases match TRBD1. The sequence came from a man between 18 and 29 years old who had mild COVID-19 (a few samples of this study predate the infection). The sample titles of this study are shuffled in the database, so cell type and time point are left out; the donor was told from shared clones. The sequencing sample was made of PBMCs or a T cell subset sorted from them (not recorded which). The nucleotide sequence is TGTGCCAGCAGCCAAATTAGGGACAGGGGTCCGAATGAGCAGTTCTTC. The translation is CASSQIRDRGPNEQFF.